This T cell receptor (beta chain) originates from a study of shared clonotypes between healthy human individuals. Points from the study as a whole: Read depth was anticipated to influence clonotype sharing among donors.

Turning to this clone: What it binds is unknown.

This table comes from immunoSEQ multiplex PCR, and its TCRdb copy is limited to in-frame clones, with some not included. This sample has about 1,500,000 clones, with around 95% found just once. Trimming cost V 4 bases and J 7 bases, with 16 bases left between them. The CDR3 length is 13 residues. Germline V gene lookup returns CDR1 SQVTM and CDR2 ANQGSEA. Sequenced: naive CD4+ T cells sorted from blood. Subset here: CD45RA+ positively selected. V and J are TRBV29-1 and TRBJ1-2; D is ambiguous. The receptor was derived from a man aged 25 to 45 in good health. CDR3 region: CSVGARAAFGYTF. In DNA form, the CDR3 reads TGCAGCGTTGGGGCCCGAGCGGCGTTTGGCTACACCTTC.